This TCR beta chain derives from a study of T cell responses to AZD1222 COVID-19 vaccine. Assay: immunoSEQ multiplex PCR; the TCRdb copy retains only in-frame clones and omits some. The sample records fewer than 130,000 clones, roughly 89% being singletons. Germline values: CDR1 MRHNA, CDR2 SNTAGT. The V end lost 5 bases, the J end lost 6 bases, and 11 bases lay between the germline ends. The CDR3 covers 13 residues. The TCR was taken from an adult who received the AZD1222 COVID-19 vaccine. V is TRBV6-4 and J is TRBJ2-1; D might be TRBD1 (6 bases). The sample here was peripheral blood, taken 28 days after the second AZD1222 dose. CDR3 sequence: CASSLQGSNEQFF. The CDR3 nucleotides are TGTGCCAGCAGTCTCCAGGGGAGCAATGAGCAGTTCTTC.